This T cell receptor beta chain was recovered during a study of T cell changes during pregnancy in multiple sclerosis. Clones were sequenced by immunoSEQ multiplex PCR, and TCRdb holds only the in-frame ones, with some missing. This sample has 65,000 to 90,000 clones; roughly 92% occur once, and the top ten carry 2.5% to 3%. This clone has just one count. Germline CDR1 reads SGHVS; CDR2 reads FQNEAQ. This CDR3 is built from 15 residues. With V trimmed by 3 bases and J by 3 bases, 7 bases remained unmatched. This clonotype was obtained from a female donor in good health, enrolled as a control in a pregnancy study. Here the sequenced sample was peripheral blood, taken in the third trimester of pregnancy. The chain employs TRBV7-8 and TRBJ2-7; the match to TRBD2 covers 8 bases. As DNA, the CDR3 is TGTGCCAGCAGCTTCGTTAGCGGGGCTAACTACGAGCAGTACTTC. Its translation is CASSFVSGANYEQYF.